Included here is one TCR beta chain sequence, with context. This entry is derived from a study of blood T cell repertoires in COVID-19. J was trimmed by 3 bases and V by 6 bases; bases with no gene match: 9. Germline V gene sequence: CDR1 SNHLY, CDR2 FYNNEI. The CDR3 contains 15 residues. Libraries were prepared by immunoSEQ multiplex PCR; TCRdb keeps only in-frame clonotypes and omits some of them. Among about 120,000 clones listed, over 80% were seen once. Sample: peripheral blood. The chain carries TRBV2 and TRBJ2-3; 7 nucleotides line up with TRBD1. The sequence came from a man aged 30 to 45 with acute or convalescent COVID-19. CDR3 in amino acids: CASSLRDSRTDTQYF. For the CDR3, the DNA is TGTGCCAGCAGCCTCCGGGACAGCCGGACAGATACGCAGTATTTT.